This TCR beta chain originates from a study of vaccination effects on CD4 cells after COVID-19. Study summary: Samples gathered post-vaccine arrived a median of 72 days past the second dose. Study observations and caveats: Late post-vaccination, clones induced by infection and those induced by vaccine underwent marked clonal contraction.

CDR3 size: 19 residues. Germline CDR1 and CDR2: SEHNR and FQNEAQ (reference sequence). V dropped 4 bases and J dropped 2; count of bases not matched to a gene: 13. This clone was seen only a few times. What it binds is unknown. The assay was immunoSEQ multiplex PCR, and TCRdb's table has in-frame clones only and misses some. The table records more than 10,000 clones, around 78% of them present only once. Antigen-specific CD4+ T cell clonotypes were called by their expansion after viral peptide-pool culture in ViraFEST. Investigators separated out CD4+ T cells once about eleven days of culture had passed. SARS-CoV-2 infected the person between March and December 2020, as confirmed by PCR. Each participant received a vaccine that was either BNT162b2 or mRNA-1273, given as two doses.

The receptor was isolated from a human donor who had a prior SARS-CoV-2 infection. The source was CD4+ T cells from PBMCs cultured with HCoV-NL63 spike peptides, collected after COVID-19 vaccination. The V call is TRBV7-9, the J call TRBJ2-1, with TRBD2 matching over 11 bases. The CDR3 nucleotides are TGTGCCAGCAGCTCCACCGTGAGCCCGGGACTAGCGGCCTACAATGAGCAGTTCTTC. It codes for CASSSTVSPGLAAYNEQFF. Full variable domain (rest looked up from reference TRBV7-9 and TRBJ2-1): DTGVSQNPRHKITKRGQNVTFRCDPISEHNRLYWYRQTLGQGPEFLTYFQNEAQLEKSRLLSDRFSAERPKGSFSTLEIQRTEQGDSAMYLCASSSTVSPGLAAYNEQFFGPGTRLTVL.